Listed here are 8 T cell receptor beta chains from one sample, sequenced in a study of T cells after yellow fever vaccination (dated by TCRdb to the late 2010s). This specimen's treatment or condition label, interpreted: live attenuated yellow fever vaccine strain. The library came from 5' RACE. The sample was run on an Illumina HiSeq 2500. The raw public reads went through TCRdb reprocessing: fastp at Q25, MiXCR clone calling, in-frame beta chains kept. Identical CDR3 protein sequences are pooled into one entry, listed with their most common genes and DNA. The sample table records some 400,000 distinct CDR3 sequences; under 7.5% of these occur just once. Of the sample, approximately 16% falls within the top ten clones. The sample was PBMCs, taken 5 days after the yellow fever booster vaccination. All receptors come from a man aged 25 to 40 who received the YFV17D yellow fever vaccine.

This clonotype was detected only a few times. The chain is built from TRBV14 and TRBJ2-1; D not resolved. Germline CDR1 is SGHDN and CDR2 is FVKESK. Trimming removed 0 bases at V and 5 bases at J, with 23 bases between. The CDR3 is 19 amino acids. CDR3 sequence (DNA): TGTGCCAGCAGCCAAGATTTATTCGGAACGGGTGGTTCGGACAATGAGCAGTTCTTC. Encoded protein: CASSQDLFGTGGSDNEQFF.

This CDR3 is CSASEGQGDNQPQHF. For the CDR3, the DNA is TGCAGTGCTAGTGAGGGACAGGGAGACAATCAGCCCCAGCATTTT. The chain carries TRBV20-1 and TRBJ1-5, with 9 positions matching TRBD1. V shed 3 bases and J 3 bases; nucleotides not matched to a gene: 6. This CDR3 has 15 amino acids. From germline, CDR1 is DFQATT and CDR2 SNEGSKA (reference sequence).

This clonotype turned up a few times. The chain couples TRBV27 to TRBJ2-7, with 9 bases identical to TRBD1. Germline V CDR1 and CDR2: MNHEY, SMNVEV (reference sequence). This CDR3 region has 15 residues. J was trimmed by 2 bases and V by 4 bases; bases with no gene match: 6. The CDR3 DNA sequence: TGTGCCAGCAGTTACGGGACAGGGTTAGCCTACGAGCAGTACTTC. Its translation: CASSYGTGLAYEQYF.

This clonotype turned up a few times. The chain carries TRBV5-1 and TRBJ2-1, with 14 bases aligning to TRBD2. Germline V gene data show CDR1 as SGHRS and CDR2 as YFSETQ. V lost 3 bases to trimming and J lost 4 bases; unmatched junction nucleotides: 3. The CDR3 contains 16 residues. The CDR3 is CASSWGTSGGYNEQFF. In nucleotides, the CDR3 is TGCGCCAGCAGCTGGGGGACTAGCGGGGGATACAATGAGCAGTTCTTC.

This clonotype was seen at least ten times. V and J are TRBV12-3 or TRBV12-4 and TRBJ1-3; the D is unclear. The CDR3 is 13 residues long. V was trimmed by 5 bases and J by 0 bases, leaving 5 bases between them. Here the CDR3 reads CASSQNSGNTIYF. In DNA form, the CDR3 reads TGTGCCAGCAGTCAGAACTCTGGAAACACCATATATTTT.

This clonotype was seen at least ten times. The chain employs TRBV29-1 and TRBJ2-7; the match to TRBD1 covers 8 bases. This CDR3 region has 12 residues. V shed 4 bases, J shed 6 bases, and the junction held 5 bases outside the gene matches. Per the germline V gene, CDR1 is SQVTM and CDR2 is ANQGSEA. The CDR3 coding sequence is TGCAGCGTTGGTCGACAGGGGTCCGAGCAGTACTTC. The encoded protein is CSVGRQGSEQYF.

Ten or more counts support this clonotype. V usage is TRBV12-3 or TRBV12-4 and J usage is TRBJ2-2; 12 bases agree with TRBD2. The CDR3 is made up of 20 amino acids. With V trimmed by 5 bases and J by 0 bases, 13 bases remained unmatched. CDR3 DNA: TGTGCCAGCAGTCACAGTCCGGGATCTAGCGGGAGGGCGAACACCGGGGAGCTGTTTTTT. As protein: CASSHSPGSSGRANTGELFF.

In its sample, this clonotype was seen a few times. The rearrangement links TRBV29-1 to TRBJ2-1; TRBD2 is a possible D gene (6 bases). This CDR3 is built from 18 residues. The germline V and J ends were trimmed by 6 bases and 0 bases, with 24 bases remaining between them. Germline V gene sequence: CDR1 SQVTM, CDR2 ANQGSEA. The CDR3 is CSVQKPGLIDFSYNEQFF. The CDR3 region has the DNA TGCAGCGTCCAAAAACCGGGACTCATAGATTTCTCCTACAATGAGCAGTTCTTC.